This T cell receptor beta chain emerged from a study of neurological immune-mediated disorders. MiXCR, run by TCRdb on the 5' RACE reads, gives a single entry per CDR3 protein. The sample lists under 45,000 distinct CDR3 sequences; 12% were seen once. V was clipped by 2 bases and J by 0 bases, with 8 bases between them. The CDR3 sequence is 14 residues long. Looked up from germline, CDR1 is SGHVS and CDR2 is FNYEAQ. There are many counts of this clonotype. Specimen: PBMCs. This TCR was sampled from a female donor in good health. This sequence joins TRBV7-6 and TRBJ2-7; TRBD1 or TRBD2 may be the D gene (5 bases each). CDR3 loop: CASSLMGTSYEQYF. In nucleotides, the CDR3 is TGTGCCAGCAGCTTAATGGGGACCTCCTACGAGCAGTACTTC.